This T cell receptor (beta chain) was recovered during a study of siplizumab effects on memory and regulatory T cells. Measured with immunoSEQ multiplex PCR; TCRdb has only the in-frame clones, and not every one. The data contain around 110,000 clones, approximately 94% of them singletons. Study results and limitations: Memory T cells appeared less diverse than naive cells, which seemed to contribute substantially to alloresponse. An assignable phenotype, naive or memory, was missing from roughly 76-95% of proliferating CD4+ or CD8+ clones. Treg origin accounted for an average of approximately 69% of mappable alloreactive CD4+ clones with siplizumab and over 25% in controls.

The CDR3 is 16 residues long. Worth noting for this clone: Antigen: not known.

This clonotype originated in a human donor in good health. The sample was non-Treg CD4+ T cells sorted from blood. The chain recombines TRBV7-5 with TRBJ2-7; the table's D call of TRBD2 was not tested on the DNA. TRBV7-5 is labeled a pseudogene. CDR3 nucleotides: TGTGCCAGAAGCTTAAGAAAGCTAGCGGGAGTTTTCGAGCAGTACTTC. It encodes CARSLRKLAGVFEQYF.